One sample yielded the 3 T cell receptor beta chains listed below, sequenced in a study of cytomegalovirus exposure and HLA in healthy donors. 60 Vbeta and 13 Jbeta primers were used in PCR. Clones were sequenced by immunoSEQ multiplex PCR, and TCRdb holds only the in-frame ones, with some missing. This sample has some 120,000 clones; about 74% occur once, and the top ten carry 4.8%. The sequenced material came from PBMCs. Source of these receptors: a man aged 25 to 45 in good health and CMV-seropositive.

The V gene is TRBV18, the J gene TRBJ1-2; 10 bases are shared with TRBD1. V shed 3 bases and J 8 bases; nucleotides not matched to a gene: 6. This CDR3 is built from 14 residues. CDR1 KGHSH and CDR2 LQKENI come from the germline V gene. The CDR3 is CASSPTGGEIGYTF. The CDR3 nucleotides read TGTGCCAGCTCACCGACAGGGGGCGAAATCGGCTACACCTTC. Complete variable domain (other parts from reference TRBV18 and TRBJ1-2): NAGVMQNPRHLVRRRGQEARLRCSPMKGHSHVYWYRQLPEEGLKFMVYLQKENIIDESGMPKERFSAEFPKEGPSILRIQQVVRGDSAAYFCASSPTGGEIGYTFGSGTRLTVV.

The chain employs TRBV7-2 and TRBJ2-5; TRBD2 is a possible D gene (5 bases). Trimming removed 3 bases from V and 5 bases from J, with 16 bases in between. Germline V gene sequence: CDR1 SGHTA, CDR2 FQGNSA. This CDR3 contains 15 residues. The CDR3 loop is CASSFMGERDETQYF. CDR3 in DNA: TGTGCCAGCAGCTTTATGGGCGAACGGGATGAGACCCAGTACTTC.

V gene TRBV19 combines with J gene TRBJ1-1; the match to TRBD1 covers 10 bases. Germline V gene sequence: CDR1 LNHDA, CDR2 SQIVND (reference sequence). This CDR3 comprises 14 residues. V dropped 9 bases and J dropped 6; count of bases not matched to a gene: 10. The CDR3 region is CASCPGQGSAEAFF. In DNA, the CDR3 is TGTGCCAGCTGCCCGGGACAGGGGTCCGCTGAAGCTTTCTTT. Using reference TRBV19 and TRBJ1-1 for the parts outside the CDR3, the full variable domain is DGGITQSPKYLFRKEGQNVTLSCEQNLNHDAMYWYRQDPGQGLRLIYYSQIVNDFQKGDIAEGYSVSREKKESFPLTVTSAQKNPTAFYLCASCPGQGSAEAFFGQGTRLTVV.